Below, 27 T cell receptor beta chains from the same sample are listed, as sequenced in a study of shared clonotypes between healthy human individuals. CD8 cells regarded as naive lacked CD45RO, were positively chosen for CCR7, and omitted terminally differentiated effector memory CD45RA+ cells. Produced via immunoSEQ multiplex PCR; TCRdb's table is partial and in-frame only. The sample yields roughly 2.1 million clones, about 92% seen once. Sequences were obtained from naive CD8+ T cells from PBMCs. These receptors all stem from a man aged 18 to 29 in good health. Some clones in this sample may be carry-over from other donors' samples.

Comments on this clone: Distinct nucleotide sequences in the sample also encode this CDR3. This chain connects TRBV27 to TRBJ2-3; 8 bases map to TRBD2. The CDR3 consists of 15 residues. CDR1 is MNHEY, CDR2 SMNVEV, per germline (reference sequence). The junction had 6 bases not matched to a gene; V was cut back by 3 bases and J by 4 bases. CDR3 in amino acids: CASSLSAGAADTQYF. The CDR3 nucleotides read TGTGCCAGCAGTTTGTCAGCGGGAGCGGCAGATACGCAGTATTTT.

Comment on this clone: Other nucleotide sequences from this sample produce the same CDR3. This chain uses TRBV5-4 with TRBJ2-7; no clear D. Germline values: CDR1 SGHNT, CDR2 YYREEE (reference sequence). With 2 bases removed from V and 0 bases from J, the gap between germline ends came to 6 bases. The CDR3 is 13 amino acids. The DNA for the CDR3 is TGTGCCAGCAGCTTCGGAGCCTCCTACGAGCAGTACTTC. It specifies CASSFGASYEQYF.

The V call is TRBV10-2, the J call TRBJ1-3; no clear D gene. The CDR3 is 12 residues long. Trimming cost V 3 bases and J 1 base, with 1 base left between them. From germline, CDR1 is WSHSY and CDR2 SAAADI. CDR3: CASSESGNTIYF. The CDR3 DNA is TGCGCCAGCAGTGAATCTGGAAACACCATATATTTT.

The CDR3 nucleotides read TGTGCCTGGAGTGTACGGGCCGGGGTCCTCTCCTACAATGAGCAGTTCTTC. Translated, it gives CAWSVRAGVLSYNEQFF. V and J are TRBV30 and TRBJ2-1; TRBD2 might be the D (5 bases). The CDR3 runs 17 residues. V lost 0 bases, J lost 0 bases, and 15 bases lay in between. The germline V gene encodes CDR1 GTSNPN and CDR2 SVGIG (reference sequence).

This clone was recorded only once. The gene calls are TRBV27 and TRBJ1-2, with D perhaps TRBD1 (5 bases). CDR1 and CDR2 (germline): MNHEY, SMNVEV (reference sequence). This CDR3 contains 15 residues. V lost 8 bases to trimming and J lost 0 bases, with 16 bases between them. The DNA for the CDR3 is TGTGCCAGCGCCCCCCCGGGGCACGCTAACTATGGCTACACCTTC. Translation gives CASAPPGHANYGYTF.

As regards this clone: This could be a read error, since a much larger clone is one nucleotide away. The CDR3 nucleotides are TGTGCCAGCAGTGCGAGCTCCTACGAGCAGTACTTC. It translates to CASSASSYEQYF. The chain links TRBV6-6 to TRBJ2-7; D unclear. Trimming pared 5 bases from V and 0 bases from J, leaving 5 bases between. The CDR3 totals 12 residues. Germline CDR1 MNHNY, CDR2 SVGAGI (reference sequence).

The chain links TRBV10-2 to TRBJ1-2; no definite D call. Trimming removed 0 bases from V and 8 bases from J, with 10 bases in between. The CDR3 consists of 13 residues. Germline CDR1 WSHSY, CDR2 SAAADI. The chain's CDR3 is CASSESRLEGYTF. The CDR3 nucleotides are TGCGCCAGCAGTGAGTCGAGGCTCGAGGGCTACACCTTC.

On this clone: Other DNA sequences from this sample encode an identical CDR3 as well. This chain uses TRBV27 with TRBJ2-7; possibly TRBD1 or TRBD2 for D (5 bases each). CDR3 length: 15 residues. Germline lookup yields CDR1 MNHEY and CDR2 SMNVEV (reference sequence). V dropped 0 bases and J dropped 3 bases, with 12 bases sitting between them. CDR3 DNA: TGTGCCAGCAGTTTATCGGGGGTCGGGGACTACGAGCAGTACTTC. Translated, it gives CASSLSGVGDYEQYF.

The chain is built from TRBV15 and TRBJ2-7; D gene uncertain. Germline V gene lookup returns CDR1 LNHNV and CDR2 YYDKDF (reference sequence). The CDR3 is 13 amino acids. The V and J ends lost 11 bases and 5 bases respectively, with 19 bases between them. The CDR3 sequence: CAAIRANTDEQYF. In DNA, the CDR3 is TGTGCCGCTATCCGGGCCAACACCGACGAGCAGTACTTC.

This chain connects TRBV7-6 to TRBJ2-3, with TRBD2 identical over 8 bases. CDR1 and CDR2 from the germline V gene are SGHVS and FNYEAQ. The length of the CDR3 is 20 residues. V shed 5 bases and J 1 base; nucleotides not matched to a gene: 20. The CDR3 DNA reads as TGTGCCAGCAGCCCGAACGGGGGGGGAGTTTTGATATCCCGCACAGATACGCAGTATTTT. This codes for CASSPNGGGVLISRTDTQYF.

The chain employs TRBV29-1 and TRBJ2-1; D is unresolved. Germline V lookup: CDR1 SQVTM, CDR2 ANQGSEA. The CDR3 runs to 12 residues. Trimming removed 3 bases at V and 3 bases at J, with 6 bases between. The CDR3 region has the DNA TGCAGCGTTGAGCGGTTCTACAATGAGCAGTTCTTC. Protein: CSVERFYNEQFF.

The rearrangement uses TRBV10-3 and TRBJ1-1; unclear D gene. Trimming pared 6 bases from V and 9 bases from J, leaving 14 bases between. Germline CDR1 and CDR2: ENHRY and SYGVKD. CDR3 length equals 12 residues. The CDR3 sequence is CAISAGSPQAFF. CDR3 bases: TGTGCCATCAGCGCCGGGTCCCCCCAAGCTTTCTTT.

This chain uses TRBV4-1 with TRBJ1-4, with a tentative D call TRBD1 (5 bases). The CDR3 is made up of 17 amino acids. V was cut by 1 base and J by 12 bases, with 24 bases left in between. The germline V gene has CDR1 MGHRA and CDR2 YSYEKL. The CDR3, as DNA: TGCGCCAGCAGCCAAGCCCGAGGGGATGGCAGGGCCGAAGAACTGTTTTTT. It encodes CASSQARGDGRAEELFF.

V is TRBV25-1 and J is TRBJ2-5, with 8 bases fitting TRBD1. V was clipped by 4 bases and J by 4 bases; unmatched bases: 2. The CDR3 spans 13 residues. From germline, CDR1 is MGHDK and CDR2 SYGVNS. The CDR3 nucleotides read TGTGCCAGCAGTGTGGACAGGGTAGAGACCCAGTACTTC. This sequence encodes CASSVDRVETQYF.

The CDR3 spells CASSELWEGSPLHF. As DNA, the CDR3 is TGTGCCAGCAGTGAATTGTGGGAGGGCTCACCCCTCCACTTT. The J gene is TRBJ1-6, the V gene TRBV25-1; no definite D call. The germline V gene has CDR1 MGHDK and CDR2 SYGVNS. The CDR3 loop spans 14 amino acids. The V end lost 1 base, the J end lost 10 bases, and 11 bases lay between the germline ends.

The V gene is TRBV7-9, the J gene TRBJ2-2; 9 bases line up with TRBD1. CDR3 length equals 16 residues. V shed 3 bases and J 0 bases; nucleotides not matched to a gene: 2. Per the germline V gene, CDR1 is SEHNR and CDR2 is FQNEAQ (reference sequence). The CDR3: CASSFGTGPNTGELFF. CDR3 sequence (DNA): TGTGCCAGCAGCTTTGGGACAGGGCCGAACACCGGGGAGCTGTTTTTT.

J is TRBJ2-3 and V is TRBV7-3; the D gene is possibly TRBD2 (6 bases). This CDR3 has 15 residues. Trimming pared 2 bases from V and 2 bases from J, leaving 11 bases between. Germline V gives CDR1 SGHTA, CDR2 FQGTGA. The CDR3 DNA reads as TGTGCCAGCAGCTTAGGTTTAGCGGACACAGATACGCAGTATTTT. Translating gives CASSLGLADTDTQYF.

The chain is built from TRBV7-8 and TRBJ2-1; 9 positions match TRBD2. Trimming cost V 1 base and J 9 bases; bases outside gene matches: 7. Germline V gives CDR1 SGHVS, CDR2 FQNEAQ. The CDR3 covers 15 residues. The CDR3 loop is CASSLGGGRAGEQFF. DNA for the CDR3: TGTGCCAGCAGCTTAGGGGGCGGGAGGGCTGGTGAGCAGTTCTTC. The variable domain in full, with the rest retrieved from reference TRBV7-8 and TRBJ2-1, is GAGVSQSPRYKVAKRGQDVALRCDPISGHVSLFWYQQALGQGPEFLTYFQNEAQLDKSGLPSDRFFAERPEGSVSTLKIQRTQQEDSAVYLCASSLGGGRAGEQFFGPGTRLTVL.

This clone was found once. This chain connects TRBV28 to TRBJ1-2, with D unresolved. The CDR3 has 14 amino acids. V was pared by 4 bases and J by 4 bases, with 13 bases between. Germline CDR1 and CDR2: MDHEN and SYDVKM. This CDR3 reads CASSSQGSVYGYTF. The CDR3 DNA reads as TGTGCCAGCAGTTCCCAAGGGTCGGTCTATGGCTACACCTTC.

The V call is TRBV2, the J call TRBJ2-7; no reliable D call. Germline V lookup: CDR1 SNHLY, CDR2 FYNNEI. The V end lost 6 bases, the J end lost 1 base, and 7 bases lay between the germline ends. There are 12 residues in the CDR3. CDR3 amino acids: CASRWASYEQYF. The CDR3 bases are TGTGCCAGCAGATGGGCGTCCTACGAGCAGTACTTC.

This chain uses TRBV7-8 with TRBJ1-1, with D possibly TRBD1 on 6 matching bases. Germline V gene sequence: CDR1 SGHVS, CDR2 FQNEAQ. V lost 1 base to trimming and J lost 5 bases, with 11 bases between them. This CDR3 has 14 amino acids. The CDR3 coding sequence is TGTGCCAGCAGCTTAGAAAGGGGGTGGACTGAAGCTTTCTTT. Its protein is CASSLERGWTEAFF.

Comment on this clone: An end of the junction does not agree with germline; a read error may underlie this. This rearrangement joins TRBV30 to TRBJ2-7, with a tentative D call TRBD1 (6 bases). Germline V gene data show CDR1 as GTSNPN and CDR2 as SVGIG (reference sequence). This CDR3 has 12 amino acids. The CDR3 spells CAWSVGGWTAEF. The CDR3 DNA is TGTGCCTGGAGTGTTGGGGGTTGGACAGCCGAATTC.

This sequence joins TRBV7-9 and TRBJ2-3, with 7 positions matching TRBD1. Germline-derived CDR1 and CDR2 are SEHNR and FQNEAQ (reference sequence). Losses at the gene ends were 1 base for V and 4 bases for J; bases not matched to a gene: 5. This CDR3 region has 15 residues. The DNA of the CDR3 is TGTGCCAGCAGCTTAGTAACAGGGGTTGCAGATACGCAGTATTTT. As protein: CASSLVTGVADTQYF.

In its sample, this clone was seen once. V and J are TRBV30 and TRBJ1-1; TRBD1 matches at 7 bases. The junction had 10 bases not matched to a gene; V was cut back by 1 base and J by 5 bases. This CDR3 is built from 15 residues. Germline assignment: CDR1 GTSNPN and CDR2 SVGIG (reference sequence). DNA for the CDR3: TGTGCCTGGAGTGATCGGTTTAGGGGGCGGACTGAAGCTTTCTTT. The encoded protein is CAWSDRFRGRTEAFF.

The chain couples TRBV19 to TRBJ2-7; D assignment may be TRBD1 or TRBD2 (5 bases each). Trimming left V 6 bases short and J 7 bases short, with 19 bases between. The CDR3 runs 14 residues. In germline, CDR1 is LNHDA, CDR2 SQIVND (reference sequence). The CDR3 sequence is CASSLDLGRREQYF. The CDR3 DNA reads TGTGCCAGTAGCCTTGACCTGGGACGAAGAGAGCAGTACTTC.

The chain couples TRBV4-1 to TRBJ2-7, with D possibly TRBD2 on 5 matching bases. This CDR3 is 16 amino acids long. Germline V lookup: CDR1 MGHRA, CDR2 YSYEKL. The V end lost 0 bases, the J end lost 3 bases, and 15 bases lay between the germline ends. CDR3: CASSQDGGRVFYEQYF. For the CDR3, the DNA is TGCGCCAGCAGCCAAGATGGTGGGCGGGTCTTCTACGAGCAGTACTTC.

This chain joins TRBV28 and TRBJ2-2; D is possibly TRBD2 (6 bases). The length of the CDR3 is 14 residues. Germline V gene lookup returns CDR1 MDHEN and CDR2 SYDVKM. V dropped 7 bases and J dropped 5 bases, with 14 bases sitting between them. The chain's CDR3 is CASMVAGRTGELFF. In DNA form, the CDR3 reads TGTGCCAGCATGGTGGCGGGAAGGACCGGGGAGCTGTTTTTT.